This entry lists 22 T cell receptor beta chains sequenced from one sample in a study of blood T cell repertoires in COVID-19. The table came from immunoSEQ multiplex PCR; TCRdb's copy has only in-frame clones and leaves some out. The table lists some 75,000 clones, roughly 89% of them singletons. The sequenced material came from peripheral blood. The receptors were gathered from a man in his sixties with acute or convalescent COVID-19.

The chain has TRBV7-9 and TRBJ2-5, with D unclear. Trimming stripped 3 bases from V and 2 bases from J, with 10 bases between. The CDR3 is made up of 14 amino acids. CDR1 is SEHNR, CDR2 FQNEAQ, per germline (reference sequence). The CDR3 region is CASSFVNFQETQYF. As DNA, the CDR3 is TGTGCCAGCAGCTTTGTGAACTTTCAAGAGACCCAGTACTTC.

The V gene is TRBV2, the J gene TRBJ2-3, with D unresolved. CDR1 is SNHLY, CDR2 FYNNEI, per germline. Trimming shortened V by 3 bases and J by 2 bases, and 9 bases separated the two germline ends. This CDR3 is 14 amino acids long. CDR3 sequence reads: CASSDGGNTDTQYF. The CDR3 bases are TGTGCCAGCAGTGATGGCGGAAACACAGATACGCAGTATTTT.

This clone has only one observation. The rearrangement links TRBV5-6 to TRBJ1-5; 8 bases align to TRBD1. CDR3 length equals 13 residues. Unmatched junction bases numbered 4, after V lost 4 bases and J lost 7 bases. Germline V gives CDR1 SGHDT, CDR2 YYEEEE. The CDR3 is CASSPQGGQPQHF. CDR3 bases: TGTGCCAGCAGCCCACAGGGGGGGCAGCCCCAGCATTTT.

The chain is built from TRBV9 and TRBJ1-1; weak D call: TRBD1 (5 bases). With 0 bases removed from V and 6 bases from J, the gap between germline ends came to 12 bases. There are 14 residues in the CDR3. CDR1 and CDR2 from the germline V gene are SGDLS and YYNGEE. Here the CDR3 reads CASSVAVRAAEAFF. DNA for the CDR3: TGTGCCAGCAGCGTAGCAGTCAGGGCGGCTGAAGCTTTCTTT. Full variable domain (rest looked up from reference TRBV9 and TRBJ1-1): DSGVTQTPKHLITATGQRVTLRCSPRSGDLSVYWYQQSLDQGLQFLIQYYNGEERAKGNILERFSAQQFPDLHSELNLSSLELGDSALYFCASSVAVRAAEAFFGQGTRLTVV.

This rearrangement joins TRBV27 to TRBJ1-5, with 8 positions matching TRBD1. J gave up 2 bases and V 8 bases, and 8 bases lay outside the gene matches. CDR1 is MNHEY and CDR2 is SMNVEV in the germline V gene (reference sequence). The CDR3 has 15 residues. In DNA, the CDR3 is TGTGCCAGCCGGCAAGGACAGGGAGGCAATCAGCCCCAGCATTTT. The encoded protein is CASRQGQGGNQPQHF.

The V and J genes are TRBV28 and TRBJ2-7, with D uncertain. The CDR3 is made up of 11 amino acids. Germline CDR1 and CDR2: MDHEN and SYDVKM. Trimming pared 4 bases from V and 5 bases from J, leaving 6 bases between. The CDR3 region is CASSSSHEQYF. DNA of the CDR3: TGTGCCAGCAGTTCGAGCCACGAGCAGTACTTC.

Turning to this clone: Other DNA sequences in the sample encode the same CDR3. The rearrangement joins TRBV9 to TRBJ1-3; the D gene is possibly TRBD1 (5 bases). The CDR3 has 15 residues. V lost 2 bases, J lost 0 bases, and 9 bases lay in between. CDR1 is SGDLS and CDR2 is YYNGEE in the germline V gene. DNA of the CDR3: TGTGCCAGCAGCGTGGGGGGTGTCTCTGGAAACACCATATATTTT. Translation: CASSVGGVSGNTIYF.

This chain joins TRBV14 and TRBJ1-2; possible D gene TRBD1, 6 bases. Germline CDR1 SGHDN, CDR2 FVKESK. The CDR3 totals 15 residues. The germline V and J ends were trimmed by 0 bases and 4 bases, with 12 bases remaining between them. CDR3 region: CASSQDAGASYGYTF. The CDR3 nucleotides are TGTGCCAGCAGCCAAGATGCGGGGGCCTCCTATGGCTACACCTTC.

The chain carries TRBV6-5 and TRBJ1-2; D is uncertain. The germline CDR1 and CDR2 sequences are MNHEY and SVGAGI. The V gene lost 8 bases and the J gene lost 8 bases, with 18 bases spanning the gap. CDR3 length: 13 residues. The CDR3, as DNA: TGTGCCAGCGTGCCTGGTGCGGGGTTGGGCTACACCTTC. Translating gives CASVPGAGLGYTF.

The CDR3 reads CATSETGQGDTDTQYF. CDR3 nucleotide sequence: TGTGCCACCAGTGAAACGGGACAGGGTGACACAGATACGCAGTATTTT. The V and J genes are TRBV24-1 and TRBJ2-3; 9 nucleotides line up with TRBD1. CDR3 length: 16 amino acids. The germline V gene encodes CDR1 KGHDR and CDR2 SFDVKD. J lost 2 bases, V lost 4 bases, and 6 bases had no gene match.

This chain connects TRBV12-3 or TRBV12-4 to TRBJ2-1; D is unresolved. This CDR3 comprises 11 residues. Trimming left V 6 bases short and J 7 bases short, with 7 bases between. This CDR3 is CASSPRNEQFF. The CDR3 nucleotides are TGTGCCAGCAGCCCTCGGAATGAGCAGTTCTTC.

This chain connects TRBV2 to TRBJ1-3, with D possibly matching TRBD1 (6 bases). The CDR3 runs 14 residues. V was trimmed by 6 bases and J by 2 bases, leaving 11 bases between them. Germline-derived CDR1 and CDR2 are SNHLY and FYNNEI. CDR3 protein: CASRRGGAGNTIYF. The CDR3 nucleotides are TGTGCCAGCAGGAGAGGGGGTGCTGGAAACACCATATATTTT.

The chain carries TRBV6-5 and TRBJ1-2, with a possible D match to TRBD1 (5 bases). The CDR3 covers 13 residues. Germline V gives CDR1 MNHEY, CDR2 SVGAGI. Trimming took off 5 bases at V and 5 bases at J, with 12 bases between the two ends. The CDR3 DNA reads as TGTGCCAGCAGTCGGACACCCTCGTATGGCTACACCTTC. Protein sequence: CASSRTPSYGYTF.

The chain employs TRBV27 and TRBJ2-1; TRBD2 aligns across 7 bases. Germline assignment: CDR1 MNHEY and CDR2 SMNVEV (reference sequence). This CDR3 has 17 residues. Trimming cost V 0 bases and J 1 base; bases outside gene matches: 6. CDR3 sequence (DNA): TGTGCCAGCAGTTTATCGAGGGGCGGGAGTTCCTACAATGAGCAGTTCTTC. It translates to CASSLSRGGSSYNEQFF.

This chain joins TRBV3-1 (or the pseudogene TRBV3-2) and TRBJ2-5; possibly TRBD2 for D (6 bases). Germline CDR1 is LGHDT and CDR2 is YNNKEL (reference sequence). CDR3 length equals 16 residues. The ends were cut back, 4 bases at V and 1 base at J, with 16 bases in the middle. The CDR3 loop reads CASSRRLAGPQETQYF. DNA of the CDR3: TGTGCCAGCAGCCGAAGATTGGCGGGGCCCCAAGAGACCCAGTACTTC.

V and J are TRBV5-1 and TRBJ2-6; no definite D call. Trimming shortened V by 4 bases and J by 0 bases, and 8 bases separated the two germline ends. The germline V gene has CDR1 SGHRS and CDR2 YFSETQ. The CDR3 is made up of 15 amino acids. The CDR3 DNA sequence: TGCGCCAGCAGCCCAGACACCTCTGGGGCCAACGTCCTGACTTTC. It codes for CASSPDTSGANVLTF.

The gene calls are TRBV14 and TRBJ1-5; D is undetermined. CDR1 and CDR2 (germline): SGHDN, FVKESK. This CDR3 is built from 13 residues. Trimming shortened V by 5 bases and J by 4 bases, and 9 bases separated the two germline ends. As DNA, the CDR3 is TGTGCCAGCAGCGGCGGTAGAAATCAGCCCCAGCATTTT. This sequence encodes CASSGGRNQPQHF.

This clone was counted once. The chain recombines TRBV6-5 with TRBJ2-1; 10 bases are shared with TRBD2. The ends lost 8 bases at V and 8 bases at J; junction bases unmatched: 9. The CDR3 extends over 14 amino acids. Germline-derived CDR1 and CDR2 are MNHEY and SVGAGI. CDR3 nucleotide sequence: TGTGCCAGCGGACCTAGCGGGAGTAATCATGAGCAGTTCTTC. Protein sequence: CASGPSGSNHEQFF.

As regards this clone: At one boundary the junction diverges from the germline segment, which might be a read error. In DNA form, the CDR3 reads TGTGCCAGCAGGGAAGGTGGGGCGACAGGGGAAAAACTGTTTTTT. This gives the protein CASREGGATGEKLFF. The chain uses TRBV6-1 and TRBJ1-4, with 7 bases matching TRBD1. Germline CDR1 is MNHNS and CDR2 is SASEGT. The CDR3 extends over 15 amino acids.

The chain carries TRBV10-3 and TRBJ1-2; TRBD1 agrees at 9 bases. Germline V gene data show CDR1 as ENHRY and CDR2 as SYGVKD. The CDR3 totals 15 residues. Trimming at V came to 8 bases and at J to 4 bases, leaving 11 bases not matched to a gene. CDR3 DNA: TGTGCCATCTGGGGAGGGACAGGGAGTACCTATGGCTACACCTTC. It yields the protein CAIWGGTGSTYGYTF.

The V and J genes are TRBV25-1 and TRBJ1-1, with D tentatively TRBD1 (6 bases). Germline V gene sequence: CDR1 MGHDK, CDR2 SYGVNS. This CDR3 is built from 13 residues. V shed 5 bases and J shed 6 bases, with 13 bases lying between them. The CDR3 is CASSTGRKAEAFF. The DNA for the CDR3 is TGTGCCAGCAGTACAGGGCGTAAAGCTGAAGCTTTCTTT. The full variable domain, its missing parts supplied by reference TRBV25-1 and TRBJ1-1, is EADIYQTPRYLVIGTGKKITLECSQTMGHDKMYWYQQDPGMELHLIHYSYGVNSTEKGDLSSESTVSRIRTEHFPLTLESARPSHTSQYLCASSTGRKAEAFFGQGTRLTVV.

This clone came up once. The rearrangement uses TRBV7-2 and TRBJ1-3; a possible D gene is TRBD1 (5 bases). The germline gives CDR1 SGHTA, CDR2 FQGNSA. The germline V and J ends were trimmed by 5 bases and 4 bases, with 12 bases remaining between them. The CDR3 has 14 residues. The CDR3 coding sequence is TGTGCCAGCAGCCCGTGGACAACCGGAAACACCATATATTTT. It codes for CASSPWTTGNTIYF.